The text below deals with one T cell receptor beta chain. The entry originates in a study of T cell changes during pregnancy in multiple sclerosis. The protocol was immunoSEQ multiplex PCR, while the TCRdb copy is restricted to in-frame clones and leaves out a portion. The sample records 78,000 or so clones, around 90% being singletons. The TCR sequence derives from a female donor with multiple sclerosis, enrolled in a pregnancy study. The material was peripheral blood, obtained before pregnancy.

The CDR3 here is CASSVPHFEEFQPQHF. CDR3 sequence (DNA): TGTGCCAGCAGCGTCCCCCATTTTGAGGAATTCCAGCCCCAGCATTTT. The chain has TRBV9 and TRBJ1-5; D remains unclear. This CDR3 is built from 16 residues. V was trimmed by 2 bases and J by 7 bases, leaving 19 bases between them. Germline V gives CDR1 SGDLS, CDR2 YYNGEE.